These 3 T cell receptor beta chains came from one sample sequenced in a study of cytomegalovirus exposure and HLA in healthy donors. Primers: 60 Vbeta forward and 13 Jbeta reverse. Repertoires were generated with immunoSEQ multiplex PCR, while TCRdb's copy carries only in-frame clones and drops some. The repertoire holds around 130,000 clones, with 70% to 85% as singletons. Material: PBMCs. The receptors derive from a boy aged 2 to 10 in good health and CMV-seronegative.

Details on this clone: A read error may account for a junction end that differs from germline. The chain uses TRBV7-9 and TRBJ2-4; weak D call: TRBD1 (5 bases). The CDR3 consists of 14 residues. Germline V gives CDR1 SEHNR, CDR2 FQNEAQ (reference sequence). The CDR3 DNA follows: TGTTCCAGCAGCTCTCAAGGGGCAGTCGGCATTCAGTACTTC. Amino acid sequence: CSSSSQGAVGIQYF.

The chain couples TRBV18 to TRBJ2-5, with D maybe TRBD2 (5 bases). Per the germline V gene, CDR1 is KGHSH and CDR2 is LQKENI. The CDR3 totals 16 residues. Trimming took off 3 bases at V and 2 bases at J, with 16 bases between the two ends. CDR3 loop: CASSPPGAAIQETQYF. The CDR3 DNA reads TGTGCCAGCTCACCCCCCGGAGCGGCGATACAAGAGACCCAGTACTTC.

This chain connects TRBV6-6 to TRBJ2-7; D perhaps matches TRBD2 (5 bases). The V and J ends lost 0 bases and 5 bases respectively, with 14 bases between them. The CDR3 totals 15 residues. From germline, CDR1 is MNHNY and CDR2 SVGAGI (reference sequence). DNA for the CDR3: TGTGCCAGCAGTTACTCGAACGGGATGACGGACGAGCAGTACTTC. This encodes CASSYSNGMTDEQYF.